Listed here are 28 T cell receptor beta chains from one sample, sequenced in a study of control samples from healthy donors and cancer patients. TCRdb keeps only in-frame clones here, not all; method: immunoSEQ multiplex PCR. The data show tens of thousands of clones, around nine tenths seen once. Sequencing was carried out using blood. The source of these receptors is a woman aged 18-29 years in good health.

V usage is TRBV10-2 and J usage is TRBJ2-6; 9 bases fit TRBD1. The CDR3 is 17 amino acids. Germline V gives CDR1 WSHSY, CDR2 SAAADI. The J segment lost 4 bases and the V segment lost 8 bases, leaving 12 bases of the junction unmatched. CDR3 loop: CASGDRDRATGANVLTF. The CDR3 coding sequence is TGCGCCAGCGGGGATCGGGACAGGGCTACCGGGGCCAACGTCCTGACTTTC.

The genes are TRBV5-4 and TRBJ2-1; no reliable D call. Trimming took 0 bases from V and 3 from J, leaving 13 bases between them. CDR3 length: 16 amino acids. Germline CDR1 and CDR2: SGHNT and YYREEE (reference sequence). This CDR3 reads CASSLDSPQGYNEQFF. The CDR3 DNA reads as TGTGCCAGCAGCTTGGACAGCCCTCAAGGCTACAATGAGCAGTTCTTC.

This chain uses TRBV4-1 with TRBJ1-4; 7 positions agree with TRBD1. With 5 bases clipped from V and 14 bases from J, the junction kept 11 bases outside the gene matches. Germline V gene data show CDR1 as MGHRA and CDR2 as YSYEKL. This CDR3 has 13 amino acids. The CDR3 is CASSSRQGDSLFF. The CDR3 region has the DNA TGCGCCAGCAGCTCCCGACAGGGAGATAGTCTGTTTTTT.

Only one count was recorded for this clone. CDR3 residues: CASSLSRDGFNSPLHF. CDR3 DNA: TGTGCCAGCAGTTTATCCCGGGACGGATTTAATTCACCCCTCCACTTT. V gene TRBV27 combines with J gene TRBJ1-6, with D tentatively TRBD1 (5 bases). Germline-derived CDR1 and CDR2 are MNHEY and SMNVEV (reference sequence). The germline V and J ends were trimmed by 0 bases and 6 bases, with 12 bases remaining between them. The CDR3 has 16 amino acids.

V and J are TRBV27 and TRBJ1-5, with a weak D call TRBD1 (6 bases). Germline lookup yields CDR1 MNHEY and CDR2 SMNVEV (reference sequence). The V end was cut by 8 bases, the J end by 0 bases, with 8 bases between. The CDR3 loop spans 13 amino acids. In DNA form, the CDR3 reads TGTGCCAGCGGGGGCCATAGCAATCAGCCCCAGCATTTT. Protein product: CASGGHSNQPQHF.

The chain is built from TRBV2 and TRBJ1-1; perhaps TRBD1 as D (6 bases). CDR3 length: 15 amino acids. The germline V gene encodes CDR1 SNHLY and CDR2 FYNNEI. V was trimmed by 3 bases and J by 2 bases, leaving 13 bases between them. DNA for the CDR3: TGTGCCAGCAGTGAGAGGGGAGGGGGAAACACTGAAGCTTTCTTT. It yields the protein CASSERGGGNTEAFF.

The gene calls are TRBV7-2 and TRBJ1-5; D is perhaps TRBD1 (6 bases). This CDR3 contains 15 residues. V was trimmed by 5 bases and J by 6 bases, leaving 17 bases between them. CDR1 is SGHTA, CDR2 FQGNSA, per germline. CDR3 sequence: CASSPQGGGVQPQHF. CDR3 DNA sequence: TGTGCCAGCAGCCCCCAGGGAGGGGGTGTTCAGCCCCAGCATTTT.

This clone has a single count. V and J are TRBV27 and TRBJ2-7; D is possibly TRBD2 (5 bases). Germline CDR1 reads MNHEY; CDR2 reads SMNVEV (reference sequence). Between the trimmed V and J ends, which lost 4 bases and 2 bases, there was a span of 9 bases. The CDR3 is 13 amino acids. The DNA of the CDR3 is TGTGCCAGCAGTTCTGGGAGCCCCTACGAGCAGTACTTC. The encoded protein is CASSSGSPYEQYF.

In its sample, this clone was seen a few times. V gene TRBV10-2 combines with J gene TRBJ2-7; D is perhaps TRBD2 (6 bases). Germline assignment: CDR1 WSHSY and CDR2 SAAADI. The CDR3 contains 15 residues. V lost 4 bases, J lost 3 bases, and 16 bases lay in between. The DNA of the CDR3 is TGCGCCAGCAGTGCCCCCCTAGCGACGGACTACGAGCAGTACTTC. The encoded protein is CASSAPLATDYEQYF.

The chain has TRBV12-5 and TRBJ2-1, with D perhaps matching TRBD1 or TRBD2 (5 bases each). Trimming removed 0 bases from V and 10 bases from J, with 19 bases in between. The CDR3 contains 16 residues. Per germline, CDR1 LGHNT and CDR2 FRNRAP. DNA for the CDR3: TGTGCTAGTGGTTTGGTACTAGGGACGGACCCCTCCGAGCAGTTCTTC. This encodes CASGLVLGTDPSEQFF.

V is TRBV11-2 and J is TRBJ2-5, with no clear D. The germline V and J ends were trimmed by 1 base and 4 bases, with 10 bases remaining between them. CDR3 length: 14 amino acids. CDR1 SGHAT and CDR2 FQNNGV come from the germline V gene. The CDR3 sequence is CASSLVPRGETQYF. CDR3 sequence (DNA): TGTGCCAGCAGCTTAGTGCCCCGCGGAGAGACCCAGTACTTC.

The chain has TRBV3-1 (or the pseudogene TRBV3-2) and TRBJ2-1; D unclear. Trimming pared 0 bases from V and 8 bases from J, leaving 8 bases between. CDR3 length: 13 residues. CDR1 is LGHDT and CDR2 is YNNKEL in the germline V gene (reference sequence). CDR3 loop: CASSQDLVDEQFF. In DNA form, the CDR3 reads TGTGCCAGCAGCCAAGATCTCGTGGATGAGCAGTTCTTC.

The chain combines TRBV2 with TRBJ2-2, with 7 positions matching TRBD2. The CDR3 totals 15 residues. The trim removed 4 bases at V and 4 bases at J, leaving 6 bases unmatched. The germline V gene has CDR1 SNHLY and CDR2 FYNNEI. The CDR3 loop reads CASSVFGGSTGELFF. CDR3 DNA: TGTGCCAGCAGTGTTTTTGGCGGGAGCACCGGGGAGCTGTTTTTT.

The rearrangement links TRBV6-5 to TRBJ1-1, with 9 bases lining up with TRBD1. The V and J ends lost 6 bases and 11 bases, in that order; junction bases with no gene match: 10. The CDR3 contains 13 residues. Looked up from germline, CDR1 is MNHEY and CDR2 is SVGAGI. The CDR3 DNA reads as TGTGCCAGCAGCGCTCCGGGACAGGGCAGTGCTTTCTTT. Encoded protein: CASSAPGQGSAFF.

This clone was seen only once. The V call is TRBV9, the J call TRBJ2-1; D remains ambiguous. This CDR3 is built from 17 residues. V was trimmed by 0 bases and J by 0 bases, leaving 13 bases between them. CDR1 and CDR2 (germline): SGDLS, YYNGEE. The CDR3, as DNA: TGTGCCAGCAGCGTAGGAGGCGGCCGTCTCTCCTACAATGAGCAGTTCTTC. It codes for CASSVGGGRLSYNEQFF.

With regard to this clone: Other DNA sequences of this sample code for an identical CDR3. CDR3 loop: CASSLDIDTEAFF. For the CDR3, the DNA is TGTGCCAGCAGCTTAGATATCGACACTGAAGCTTTCTTT. The V call is TRBV11-2, the J call TRBJ1-1; D gene unclear. V was clipped by 0 bases and J by 3 bases, with 5 bases between them. Per the germline V gene, CDR1 is SGHAT and CDR2 is FQNNGV. The CDR3 sequence is 13 residues long.

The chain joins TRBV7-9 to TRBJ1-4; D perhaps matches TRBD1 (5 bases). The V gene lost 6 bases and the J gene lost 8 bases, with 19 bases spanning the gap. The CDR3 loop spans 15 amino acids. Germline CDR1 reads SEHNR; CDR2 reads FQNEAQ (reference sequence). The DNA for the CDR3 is TGTGCCAGCAGGGAGATCCTGGGGGGAAAAGAAAAACTGTTTTTT. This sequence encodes CASREILGGKEKLFF.

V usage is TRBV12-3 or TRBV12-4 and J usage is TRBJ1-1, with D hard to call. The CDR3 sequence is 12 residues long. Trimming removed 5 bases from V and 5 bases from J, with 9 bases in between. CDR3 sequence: CASSRDLTEAFF. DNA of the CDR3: TGTGCCAGCAGTCGGGATTTAACTGAAGCTTTCTTT.

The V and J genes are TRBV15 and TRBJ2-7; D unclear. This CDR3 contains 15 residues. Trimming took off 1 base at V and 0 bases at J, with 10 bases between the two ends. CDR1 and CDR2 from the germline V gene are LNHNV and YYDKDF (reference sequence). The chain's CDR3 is CATSRGNPGSYEQYF. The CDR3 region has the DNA TGTGCCACCAGCAGAGGGAATCCGGGCTCCTACGAGCAGTACTTC.

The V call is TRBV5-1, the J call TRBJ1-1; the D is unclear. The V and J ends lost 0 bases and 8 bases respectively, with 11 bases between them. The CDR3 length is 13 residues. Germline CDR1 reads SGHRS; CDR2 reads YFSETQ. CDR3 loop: CASSLDFGREAFF. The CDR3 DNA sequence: TGCGCCAGCAGCTTGGATTTCGGTCGAGAAGCTTTCTTT.

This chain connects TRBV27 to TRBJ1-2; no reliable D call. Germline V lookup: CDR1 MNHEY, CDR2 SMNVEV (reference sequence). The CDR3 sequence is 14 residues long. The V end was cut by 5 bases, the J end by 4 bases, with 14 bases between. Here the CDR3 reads CASSQDGAAYGYTF. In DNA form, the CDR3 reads TGTGCCAGCAGTCAAGACGGAGCCGCCTATGGCTACACCTTC.

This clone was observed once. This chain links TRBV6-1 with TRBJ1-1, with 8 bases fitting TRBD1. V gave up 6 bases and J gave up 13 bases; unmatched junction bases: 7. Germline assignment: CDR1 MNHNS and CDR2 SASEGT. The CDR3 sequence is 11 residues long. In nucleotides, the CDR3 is TGTGCCAGCAGAGGCGACAGGGGCGATTTCTTT. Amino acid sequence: CASRGDRGDFF.

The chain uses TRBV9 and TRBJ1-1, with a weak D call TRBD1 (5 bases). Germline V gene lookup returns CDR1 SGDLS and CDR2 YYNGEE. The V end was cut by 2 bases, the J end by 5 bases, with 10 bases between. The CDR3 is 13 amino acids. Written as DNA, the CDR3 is TGTGCCAGCAGCGTCATCGGGGGGACTGAAGCTTTCTTT. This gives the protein CASSVIGGTEAFF.

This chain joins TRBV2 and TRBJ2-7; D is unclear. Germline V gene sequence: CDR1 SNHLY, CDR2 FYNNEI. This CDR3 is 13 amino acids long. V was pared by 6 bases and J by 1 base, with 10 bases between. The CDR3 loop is CASRETESYEQYF. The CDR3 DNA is TGTGCCAGCAGAGAGACGGAATCCTACGAGCAGTACTTC.

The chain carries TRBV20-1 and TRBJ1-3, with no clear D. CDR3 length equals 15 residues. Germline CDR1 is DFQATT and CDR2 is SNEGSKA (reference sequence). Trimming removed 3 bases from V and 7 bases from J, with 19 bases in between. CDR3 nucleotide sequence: TGCAGTGCTAGTAGTAGGGCACACCCGGGCAACACCATATATTTT. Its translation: CSASSRAHPGNTIYF.

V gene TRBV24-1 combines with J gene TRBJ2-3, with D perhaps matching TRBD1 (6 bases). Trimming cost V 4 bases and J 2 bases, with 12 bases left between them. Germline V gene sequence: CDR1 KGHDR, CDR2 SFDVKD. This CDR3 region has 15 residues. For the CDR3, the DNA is TGTGCCACCAGTGACCGGACAGCCCACACAGATACGCAGTATTTT. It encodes CATSDRTAHTDTQYF.

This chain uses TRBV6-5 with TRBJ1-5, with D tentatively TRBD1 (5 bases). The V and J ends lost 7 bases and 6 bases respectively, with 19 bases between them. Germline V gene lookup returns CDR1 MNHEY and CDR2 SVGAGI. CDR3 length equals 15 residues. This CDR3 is CASKATWGEGQPQHF. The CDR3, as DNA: TGTGCCAGCAAAGCAACATGGGGGGAAGGTCAGCCCCAGCATTTT.

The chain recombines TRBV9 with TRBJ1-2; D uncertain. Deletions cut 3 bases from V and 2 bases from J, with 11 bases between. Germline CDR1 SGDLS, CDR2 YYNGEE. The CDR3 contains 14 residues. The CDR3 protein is CASSAGFSNYGYTF. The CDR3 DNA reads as TGTGCCAGCAGCGCGGGCTTCTCAAACTATGGCTACACCTTC.